These 19 T cell receptor beta chains were sequenced from one sample in a study of CD8 T cells in Susac syndrome. Random hexamers were used to reverse transcribe the RNA input (about 0.45 to 1 ug). One entry per CDR3 protein, called by TCRdb with MiXCR from the immunoSEQ multiplex PCR reads. This sample has a few hundred thousand distinct CDR3 sequences, with 85% found just once. The specimen was CD8+ T cells from PBMCs. The receptors derive from a human donor with multiple sclerosis.

V is TRBV2 and J is TRBJ2-1; 7 bases map to TRBD2. J was trimmed by 0 bases and V by 0 bases; bases with no gene match: 8. The CDR3 consists of 18 residues. Germline-derived CDR1 and CDR2 are SNHLY and FYNNEI. The CDR3 nucleotides read TGTGCCAGCAGTGAAGCGCTTCTGGGCGGGAGCTCCTACAATGAGCAGTTCTTC. This sequence encodes CASSEALLGGSSYNEQFF.

The chain joins TRBV25-1 to TRBJ1-1; possibly TRBD1 for D (5 bases). CDR1 is MGHDK, CDR2 SYGVNS, per germline. V lost 1 base and J 3 bases, leaving 9 bases between the germline ends. The CDR3 extends over 14 amino acids. The CDR3 DNA reads as TGTGCCAGCAGTGAATCCGGGGGACACACTGAAGCTTTCTTT. Its protein product is CASSESGGHTEAFF.

The rearrangement joins TRBV30 to TRBJ2-7; no firm D call. With 0 bases removed from V and 4 bases from J, the gap between germline ends came to 7 bases. Germline V lookup: CDR1 GTSNPN, CDR2 SVGIG (reference sequence). This CDR3 is built from 12 residues. CDR3 region: CAWSVGFYEQYF. CDR3 DNA: TGTGCCTGGAGTGTGGGGTTTTACGAGCAGTACTTC.

This clonotype was detected only once. DNA for the CDR3: TGTGCCAGCAGTGAATACGAGACAGGGGCCGACTACGAGCAGTACTTC. Its translation: CASSEYETGADYEQYF. The rearrangement links TRBV25-1 to TRBJ2-7; TRBD1 agrees at 8 bases. V shed 0 bases, J shed 3 bases, and the junction held 7 bases outside the gene matches. Germline values: CDR1 MGHDK, CDR2 SYGVNS. The CDR3 contains 16 residues.

The rearrangement joins TRBV3-1 to TRBJ2-2; 12 nucleotides align to TRBD2. CDR1 and CDR2 (germline): LGHDT, YNNKEL (reference sequence). This CDR3 region has 15 residues. The J segment lost 6 bases and the V segment lost 1 base, leaving 0 bases of the junction unmatched. The chain's CDR3 is CASSQGLAGAGELFF. The CDR3 DNA follows: TGTGCCAGCAGCCAAGGACTAGCGGGAGCCGGGGAGCTGTTTTTT.

The chain couples TRBV12-3 or TRBV12-4 to TRBJ2-1, with 9 bases identical to TRBD2. This CDR3 region has 17 residues. V shed 3 bases, J shed 4 bases, and the junction held 10 bases outside the gene matches. DNA of the CDR3: TGTGCCAGCAGTTTCGTCGTGGCGGGAGGGGGGTACAATGAGCAGTTCTTC. Amino acids: CASSFVVAGGGYNEQFF.

The rearrangement joins TRBV27 to TRBJ2-3; D gene ambiguous. The CDR3 runs 14 residues. Germline V gene lookup returns CDR1 MNHEY and CDR2 SMNVEV (reference sequence). V lost 4 bases and J lost 4, with 12 bases in between. The CDR3 reads CASSSGPWADTQYF. The CDR3 coding sequence is TGTGCCAGCAGTTCCGGCCCCTGGGCAGATACGCAGTATTTT.

The V and J genes are TRBV4-1 and TRBJ2-1, with 14 bases lining up with TRBD2. The J segment lost 9 bases and the V segment lost 4 bases, leaving 8 bases of the junction unmatched. From germline, CDR1 is MGHRA and CDR2 YSYEKL. The CDR3 sequence is 16 residues long. The DNA of the CDR3 is TGCGCCAGCAGCCTCCTTGGGACTAGCGGGAGTGGTGAGCAGTTCTTC. This translates into CASSLLGTSGSGEQFF.

The V and J genes are TRBV28 and TRBJ2-3; 7 bases align to TRBD2. Germline CDR1 reads MDHEN; CDR2 reads SYDVKM. With 7 bases clipped from V and 2 bases from J, the junction kept 3 bases outside the gene matches. The CDR3 contains 13 residues. The CDR3 nucleotides are TGTGCCAGCATCGGGGGGACCACAGATACGCAGTATTTT. Residues: CASIGGTTDTQYF.

The V and J genes are TRBV15 and TRBJ2-1, with 8 bases aligning to TRBD2. The CDR3 runs 16 residues. Germline lookup yields CDR1 LNHNV and CDR2 YYDKDF (reference sequence). With V trimmed by 0 bases and J by 6 bases, 7 bases remained unmatched. CDR3 DNA: TGTGCCACCAGCAGAGACGAAGCGGGAGTCCGCAATGAGCAGTTCTTC. Translation: CATSRDEAGVRNEQFF.

The chain joins TRBV4-3 to TRBJ2-2, with D perhaps TRBD2 (6 bases). This CDR3 has 15 residues. In germline, CDR1 is LGHNA, CDR2 YSLEER. V lost 0 bases and J 5 bases, leaving 10 bases between the germline ends. Here the CDR3 reads CASSQDGLATGELFF. In DNA, the CDR3 is TGCGCCAGCAGCCAAGATGGGCTAGCGACCGGGGAGCTGTTTTTT.

V usage is TRBV7-9 and J usage is TRBJ1-4; D is unresolved. Germline loops: CDR1 SEHNR, CDR2 FQNEAQ (reference sequence). V was clipped by 5 bases and J by 2 bases, with 12 bases between them. The CDR3 is 15 amino acids. In DNA form, the CDR3 reads TGTGCCAGCAGCGCCCGGCTGGGCACTAATGAAAAACTGTTTTTT. It encodes CASSARLGTNEKLFF.

This chain connects TRBV7-9 to TRBJ1-5; no definite D call. Trimming shortened V by 11 bases and J by 7 bases, and 15 bases separated the two germline ends. Germline assignment: CDR1 SEHNR and CDR2 FQNEAQ (reference sequence). The CDR3 totals 12 residues. DNA of the CDR3: TGTGCCGCACAGAGCTCCGGACAGCCCCAGCATTTT. The encoded protein is CAAQSSGQPQHF. Looking up the rest from reference TRBV7-9 and TRBJ1-5 gives the full variable domain: DTGVSQNPRHKITKRGQNVTFRCDPISEHNRLYWYRQTLGQGPEFLTYFQNEAQLEKSRLLSDRFSAERPKGSFSTLEIQRTEQGDSAMYLCAAQSSGQPQHFGDGTRLSIL.

The V gene is TRBV12-3 or TRBV12-4, the J gene TRBJ2-5; TRBD1 matches 7 bases. The V segment lost 7 bases and the J segment 1 base; nucleotides outside the gene matches: 9. The CDR3 contains 15 residues. The CDR3 loop is CASTVQGPLQETQYF. CDR3 in DNA: TGTGCCAGCACCGTACAGGGGCCCCTCCAAGAGACCCAGTACTTC.

V usage is TRBV12-3 or TRBV12-4 and J usage is TRBJ2-3; D remains unclear. The V gene lost 11 bases and the J gene lost 3 bases, with 15 bases spanning the gap. This CDR3 has 13 residues. The CDR3 spells CAGSPERTDTQYF. The CDR3 nucleotides are TGTGCCGGCTCACCAGAGAGAACAGATACGCAGTATTTT.

The genes are TRBV6-5 and TRBJ1-1, with 8 bases fitting TRBD1. CDR1 is MNHEY and CDR2 is SVGAGI in the germline V gene. The CDR3 has 16 amino acids. The V gene end was trimmed by 2 bases and the J gene end by 2 bases; junction bases not matched to a gene: 7. The chain's CDR3 is CASSYTLGTGNTEAFF. CDR3 bases: TGTGCCAGCAGTTACACCCTTGGGACAGGAAACACTGAAGCTTTCTTT.

Only one count was recorded for this clonotype. The chain uses TRBV6-2 or TRBV6-3 and TRBJ1-1; D not resolved. CDR3 size: 14 residues. V lost 11 bases and J 1 base, leaving 17 bases between the germline ends. Germline lookup yields CDR1 MNHEY and CDR2 SVGEGT. The CDR3 nucleotides read TGTGCCGGATCGGTGGGGTACGGGAACACTGAAGCTTTCTTT. It codes for CAGSVGYGNTEAFF.

The genes are TRBV11-2 and TRBJ1-2; D gene ambiguous. The CDR3 spans 16 residues. Germline values: CDR1 SGHAT, CDR2 FQNNGV. Between the trimmed V and J ends, which lost 4 bases and 5 bases, there was a span of 20 bases. CDR3 DNA: TGTGCCAGCAGCTATCTAGGCGGCTATGCGGCGTATGGCTACACCTTC. Translating gives CASSYLGGYAAYGYTF.

This clonotype occurred a few times. The CDR3: CASSLSIPGPTYEQYF. The CDR3 DNA reads as TGTGCCAGCAGTTTATCGATTCCAGGTCCTACCTACGAGCAGTACTTC. V gene TRBV27 combines with J gene TRBJ2-7; D gene uncertain. V lost 0 bases and J 2 bases, leaving 14 bases between the germline ends. Per the germline V gene, CDR1 is MNHEY and CDR2 is SMNVEV (reference sequence). The CDR3 sequence is 16 residues long.